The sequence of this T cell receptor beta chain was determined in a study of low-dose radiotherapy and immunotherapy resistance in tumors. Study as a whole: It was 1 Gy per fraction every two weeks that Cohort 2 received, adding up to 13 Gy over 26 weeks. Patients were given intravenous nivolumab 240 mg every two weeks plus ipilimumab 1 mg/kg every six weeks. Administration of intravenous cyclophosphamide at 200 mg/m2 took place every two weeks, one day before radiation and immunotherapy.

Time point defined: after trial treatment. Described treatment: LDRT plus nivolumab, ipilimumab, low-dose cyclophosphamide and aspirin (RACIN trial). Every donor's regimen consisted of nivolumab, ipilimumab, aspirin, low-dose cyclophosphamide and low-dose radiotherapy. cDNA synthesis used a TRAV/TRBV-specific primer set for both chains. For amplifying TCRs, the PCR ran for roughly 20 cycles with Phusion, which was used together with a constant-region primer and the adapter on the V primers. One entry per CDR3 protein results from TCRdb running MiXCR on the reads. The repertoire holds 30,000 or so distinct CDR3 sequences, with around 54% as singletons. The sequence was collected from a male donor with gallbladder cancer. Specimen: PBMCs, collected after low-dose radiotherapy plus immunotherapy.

CDR3 sequence reads: CASSLPLGTTYEQYF. The CDR3 DNA reads as TGTGCCAGCAGCTTACCGCTAGGGACGACCTACGAGCAGTACTTC. The chain combines TRBV7-8 with TRBJ2-7; D is tentatively TRBD1 or TRBD2 (5 bases each). CDR1 and CDR2 (germline): SGHVS, FQNEAQ. The CDR3 contains 15 residues. V was shortened by 2 bases and J by 2 bases, with 13 bases between the two germline ends.